The present T cell receptor (beta chain) was sequenced within a study of control samples from healthy donors and cancer patients. The CDR3 has 13 amino acids. With V trimmed by 11 bases and J by 5 bases, 4 bases remained unmatched. Assay used: immunoSEQ multiplex PCR; TCRdb lists only in-frame clones, some missing. The data hold 150,000 to 200,000 clones, with about 94% observed a single time. The sequenced sample was blood. This sequence joins TRBV12-3 or TRBV12-4 and TRBJ2-1; TRBD2 agrees at 12 bases. The receptor was derived from a woman between 40 and 50 years old in good health. Written as DNA, the CDR3 is TGTGCCTGCCGACTAGCGGGAGACAATGAGCAGTTCTTC. Residues: CACRLAGDNEQFF.